The 4 T cell receptor beta chains below come from one sample, sequenced in a study of a mutant IDH1 vaccine in newly diagnosed glioma (dated by TCRdb to about 2021). What these receptors recognize is not known. The method was the immunoSEQ multiplex PCR assay. TCRdb obtained this table from immuneACCESS and retained in-frame rearrangements with V and J assigned. These tables miss some clones; where compared with another copy, unresolved V genes account for less than half of the shortfall, and the remainder is unexplained. This sample is represented by 55,000 to 65,000 clones; around four fifths of them were singletons. Over 3.5% of the sample is taken by the ten largest. What this sample's time point label stands for: week 35, safety follow-up. Each vaccine dose, consisting of 300 ug of a 20-mer mutant IDH1 peptide in Montanide, was administered subcutaneously with topical imiquimod. The material sequenced was PBMCs, taken from a glioma patient whose treatment included an IDH1 peptide vaccine. The receptors originated from a man aged 30 to 39 with glioma.

This sequence joins TRBV5-6 and TRBJ2-5; D remains ambiguous. V dropped 0 bases and J dropped 1 base, with 10 bases sitting between them. The CDR3 runs 15 residues. Germline CDR1 SGHDT, CDR2 YYEEEE. The CDR3 DNA reads TGTGCCAGCAGCTTGGTAGCAGAACCCCAAGAGACCCAGTACTTC. Encoded protein: CASSLVAEPQETQYF.

V usage is TRBV18 and J usage is TRBJ2-7; D not certain. V dropped 4 bases and J dropped 2 bases, with 12 bases sitting between them. The CDR3 extends over 14 amino acids. CDR1 is KGHSH and CDR2 is LQKENI in the germline V gene. CDR3 bases: TGTGCCAGCTCACAACTGAAAGGGACCTACGAGCAGTACTTC. Protein sequence: CASSQLKGTYEQYF.

The chain couples TRBV28 to TRBJ1-1, with D hard to call. CDR3 length: 12 residues. Germline assignment: CDR1 MDHEN and CDR2 SYDVKM. The V end was cut by 5 bases, the J end by 5 bases, with 9 bases between. The CDR3 loop reads CASSLGPTEAFF. The CDR3 coding sequence is TGTGCCAGCAGTCTTGGACCGACTGAAGCTTTCTTT. Combining the CDR3 with reference TRBV28 and TRBJ1-1 gives the whole variable domain DVKVTQSSRYLVKRTGEKVFLECVQDMDHENMFWYRQDPGLGLRLIYFSYDVKMKEKGDIPEGYSVSREKKERFSLILESASTNQTSMYLCASSLGPTEAFFGQGTRLTVV.

This clone was counted a few times. This chain connects TRBV20-1 to TRBJ1-2, with D hard to call. CDR1 is DFQATT and CDR2 is SNEGSKA in the germline V gene (reference sequence). The CDR3 runs to 11 residues. The CDR3 loop reads CTPPPSYGYTF. CDR3 DNA sequence: TGCACCCCACCGCCGAGTTATGGCTACACCTTC.